A single sample gave rise to the 2 T cell receptor beta chains below, sequenced in a study of response to subunit inactivated influenza vaccine. TCRdb itself ran the RT-PCR reads through MiXCR, one entry per CDR3 protein. This table holds 550,000 to 800,000 distinct CDR3 sequences, 15% to 17% found once. Sample: PBMCs from blood, taken 12 days after vaccination. The receptors were gathered from a man aged 50-59 years who received an inactivated influenza vaccine.

The chain joins TRBV28 to TRBJ2-3; the match to TRBD2 covers 12 bases. V shed 5 bases and J 7 bases; nucleotides not matched to a gene: 7. Germline CDR1 and CDR2: MDHEN and SYDVKM. This CDR3 contains 15 residues. The DNA for the CDR3 is TGTGCCAGCAGTCCTCTAGCGGGGGGGCCATATACGCAGTATTTT. The encoded protein is CASSPLAGGPYTQYF.

In this sample, this clonotype turned up many times. This chain connects TRBV6-4 to TRBJ2-1; 8 bases fit TRBD2. CDR3 length: 16 amino acids. Germline V gene data show CDR1 as MRHNA and CDR2 as SNTAGT. Trimming took 3 bases from V and 3 from J; bases not matched to a gene: 7. The CDR3 loop reads CASSESPGTSYNEQFF. For the CDR3, the DNA is TGTGCCAGCAGTGAAAGTCCCGGGACTAGCTACAATGAGCAGTTCTTC.